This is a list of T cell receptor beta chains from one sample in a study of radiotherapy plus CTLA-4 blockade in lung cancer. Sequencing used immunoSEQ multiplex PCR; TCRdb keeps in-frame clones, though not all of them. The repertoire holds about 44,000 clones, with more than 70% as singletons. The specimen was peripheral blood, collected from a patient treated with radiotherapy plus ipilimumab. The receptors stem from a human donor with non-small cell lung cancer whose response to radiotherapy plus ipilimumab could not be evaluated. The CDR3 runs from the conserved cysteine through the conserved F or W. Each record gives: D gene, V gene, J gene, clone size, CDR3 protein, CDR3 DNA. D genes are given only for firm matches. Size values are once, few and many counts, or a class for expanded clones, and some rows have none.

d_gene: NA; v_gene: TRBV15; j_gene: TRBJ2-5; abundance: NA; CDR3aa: CATSRDHQGIGETQYF; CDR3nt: TGTGCCACCAGCAGAGATCATCAGGGGATTGGGGAGACCCAGTACTTC
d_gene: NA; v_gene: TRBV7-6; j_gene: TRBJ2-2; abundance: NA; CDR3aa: CASSRRGAATNTGELFF; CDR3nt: TGTGCCAGCAGCCGAAGAGGAGCGGCGACCAACACCGGGGAGCTGTTTTTT
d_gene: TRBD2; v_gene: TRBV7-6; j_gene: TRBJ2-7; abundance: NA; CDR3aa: CASSFGGGGRYEQYF; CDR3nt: TGTGCCAGCAGCTTCGGTGGGGGAGGGCGTTACGAGCAGTACTTC
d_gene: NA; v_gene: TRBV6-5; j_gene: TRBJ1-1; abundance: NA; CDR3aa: CASRNRVGAFF; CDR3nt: TGTGCCAGCAGAAACAGGGTTGGAGCTTTCTTT
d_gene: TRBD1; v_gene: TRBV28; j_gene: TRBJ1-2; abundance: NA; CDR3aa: CASSLPGTGMGYGYTF; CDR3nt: TGTGCCAGCAGTTTACCCGGGACAGGGATGGGCTATGGCTACACCTTC
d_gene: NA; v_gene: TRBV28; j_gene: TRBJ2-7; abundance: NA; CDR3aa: CASSTPGQGTYEQYF; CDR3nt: TGTGCCAGCAGCACCCCAGGGCAGGGGACCTACGAGCAGTACTTC
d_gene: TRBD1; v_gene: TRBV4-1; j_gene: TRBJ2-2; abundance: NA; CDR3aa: CASSLYGQVYTGELFF; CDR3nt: TGCGCCAGCAGCCTCTATGGACAGGTCTACACCGGGGAGCTGTTTTTT
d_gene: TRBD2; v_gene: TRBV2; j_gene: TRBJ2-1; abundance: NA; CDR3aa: CASRPLAGVNEQFF; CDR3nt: TGTGCCAGCAGGCCACTAGCGGGAGTTAATGAGCAGTTCTTC
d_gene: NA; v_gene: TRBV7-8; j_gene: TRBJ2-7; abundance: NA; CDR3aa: CASSRTSSYEQYF; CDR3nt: TGTGCCAGCAGCCGTACTAGCTCCTACGAGCAGTACTTC
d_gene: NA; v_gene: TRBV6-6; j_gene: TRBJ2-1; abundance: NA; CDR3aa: CATTPGSHEQFF; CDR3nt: TGTGCCACTACCCCAGGGTCCCATGAGCAGTTCTTC
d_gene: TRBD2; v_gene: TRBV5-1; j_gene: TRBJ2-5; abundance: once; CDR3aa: CASSLVASGGEETQYF; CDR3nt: TGCGCCAGCAGCTTGGTAGCTAGCGGGGGGGAAGAGACCCAGTACTTC
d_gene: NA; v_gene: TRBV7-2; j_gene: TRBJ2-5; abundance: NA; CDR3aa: CASSSTRIETQYF; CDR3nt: TGTGCCAGCAGCTCGACTCGGATAGAGACCCAGTACTTC
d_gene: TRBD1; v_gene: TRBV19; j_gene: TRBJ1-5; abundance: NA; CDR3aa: CASSEDRAQPQHF; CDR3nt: TGTGCCAGTAGTGAGGACAGGGCGCAGCCCCAGCATTTT
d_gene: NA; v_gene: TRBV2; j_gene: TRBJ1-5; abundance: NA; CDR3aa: CASSEWSGGLGQPQHF; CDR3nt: TGTGCCAGCAGTGAATGGTCGGGGGGCCTAGGTCAGCCCCAGCATTTT
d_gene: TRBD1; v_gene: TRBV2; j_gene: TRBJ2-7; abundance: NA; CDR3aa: CASSRGQGSGEQYF; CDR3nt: TGTGCCAGCAGCAGAGGACAGGGGTCGGGTGAGCAGTACTTC
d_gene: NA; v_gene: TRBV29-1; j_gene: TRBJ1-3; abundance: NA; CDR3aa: CSVANYGSSGNTIYF; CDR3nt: TGCAGCGTTGCAAACTACGGAAGCTCTGGAAACACCATATATTTT
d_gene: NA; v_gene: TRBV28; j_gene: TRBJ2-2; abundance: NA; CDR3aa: CATEKSGNTGELFF; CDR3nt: TGTGCCACCGAGAAGAGCGGGAACACCGGGGAGCTGTTTTTT
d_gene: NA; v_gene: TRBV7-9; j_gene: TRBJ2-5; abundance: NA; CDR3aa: CASSFLAMGETQYF; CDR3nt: TGTGCCAGCAGCTTCTTAGCGATGGGAGAGACCCAGTACTTC
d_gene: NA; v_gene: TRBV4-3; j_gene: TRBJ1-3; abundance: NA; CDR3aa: CASSQDISSGNTIYF; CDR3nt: TGCGCCAGCAGCCAAGACATTTCCTCTGGAAACACCATATATTTT
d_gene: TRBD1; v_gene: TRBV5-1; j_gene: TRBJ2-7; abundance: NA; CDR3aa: CASSPTGGNDEQYF; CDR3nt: TGCGCCAGCAGCCCGACAGGGGGAAATGACGAGCAGTACTTC
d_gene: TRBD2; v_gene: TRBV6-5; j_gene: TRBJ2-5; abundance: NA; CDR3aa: CARLAGNQETQYF; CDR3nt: TGTGCCAGACTAGCGGGGAACCAAGAGACCCAGTACTTC
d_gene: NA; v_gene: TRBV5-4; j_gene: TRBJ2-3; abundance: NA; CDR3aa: CASSFKGGDTQYF; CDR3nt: TGTGCCAGCAGCTTTAAAGGGGGAGATACGCAGTATTTT
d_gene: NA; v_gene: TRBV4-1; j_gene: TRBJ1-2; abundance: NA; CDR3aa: CASSQPLPPRFQGGYTF; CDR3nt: TGCGCCAGCAGCCAACCTCTCCCCCCGCGGTTCCAGGGGGGCTACACCTTC
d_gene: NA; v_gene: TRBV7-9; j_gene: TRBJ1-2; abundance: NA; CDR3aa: CASSLAQGGYTF; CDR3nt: TGTGCCAGCAGCTTAGCGCAAGGAGGTTACACCTTC
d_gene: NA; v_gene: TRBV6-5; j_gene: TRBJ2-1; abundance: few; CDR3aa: CASSWRRAGYNEQFF; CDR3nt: TGTGCCAGCAGTTGGAGGCGAGCGGGTTACAATGAGCAGTTCTTC
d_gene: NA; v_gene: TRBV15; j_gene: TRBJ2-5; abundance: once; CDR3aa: CATSRDYSYQETQYF; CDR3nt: TGTGCCACCAGCAGGGACTACTCGTACCAAGAGACCCAGTACTTC
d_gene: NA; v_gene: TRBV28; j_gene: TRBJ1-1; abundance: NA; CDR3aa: CASSLGSATEAFF; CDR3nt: TGTGCCAGCAGTTTAGGGAGCGCTACTGAAGCTTTCTTT
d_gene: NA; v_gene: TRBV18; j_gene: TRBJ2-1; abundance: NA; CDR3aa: CASSPGRQDNEQFF; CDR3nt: TGTGCCAGCTCACCCGGTCGACAGGACAATGAGCAGTTCTTC